Shown below are 31 T cell receptor beta chains from a single sample sequenced in a study of STAT5B mutations in CD4+ large granular lymphocyte leukemia. Here immunoSEQ multiplex PCR was the method, and the copy in TCRdb shows in-frame clones only, minus some. The table includes about 31,000 clones, 85% to 90% detected once. Sequenced sample: CD4+ T cells from blood buffy coats. Every receptor here comes from a human donor in good health.

The rearrangement links TRBV2 to TRBJ1-4; possibly TRBD1 for D (6 bases). The CDR3 has 15 residues. Germline V gives CDR1 SNHLY, CDR2 FYNNEI. The V gene lost 1 base and the J gene lost 2 bases, with 8 bases spanning the gap. In DNA, the CDR3 is TGTGCCAGCAGTGAAGACGGACAGACTAATGAAAAACTGTTTTTT. This codes for CASSEDGQTNEKLFF. Complete variable domain (other parts from reference TRBV2 and TRBJ1-4): EPEVTQTPSHQVTQMGQEVILRCVPISNHLYFYWYRQILGQKVEFLVSFYNNEISEKSEIFDDQFSVERPDGSNFTLKIRSTKLEDSAMYFCASSEDGQTNEKLFFGSGTQLSVL.

This sequence joins TRBV28 and TRBJ1-5; weak D call: TRBD1 (6 bases). This CDR3 spans 16 amino acids. Trimming pared 2 bases from V and 1 base from J, leaving 12 bases between. Germline V lookup: CDR1 MDHEN, CDR2 SYDVKM. CDR3 loop: CASSLGGGGSNQPQHF. The CDR3 nucleotides read TGTGCCAGCAGTTTAGGGGGCGGCGGGAGCAATCAGCCCCAGCATTTT.

This chain links TRBV4-1 with TRBJ1-3; TRBD1 might be the D (5 bases). Germline CDR1 MGHRA, CDR2 YSYEKL. V lost 0 bases to trimming and J lost 0 bases, with 12 bases between them. The CDR3 is made up of 17 amino acids. Written as DNA, the CDR3 is TGCGCCAGCAGCCAAGATCGCGACAGCAGCTCTGGAAACACCATATATTTT. Encoded protein: CASSQDRDSSSGNTIYF.

V gene TRBV5-1 combines with J gene TRBJ1-5; no clear D gene. This CDR3 is 15 amino acids long. Between the trimmed V and J ends, which lost 1 base and 2 bases, there was a span of 10 bases. Per the germline V gene, CDR1 is SGHRS and CDR2 is YFSETQ. CDR3 sequence (DNA): TGCGCCAGCAGCTTGACCTCCGGGGGCAATCAGCCCCAGCATTTT. This encodes CASSLTSGGNQPQHF.

This chain uses TRBV6-1 with TRBJ2-1, with D perhaps TRBD2 (5 bases). The CDR3 has 12 residues. V gave up 6 bases and J gave up 6 bases, with 9 bases separating them. The V gene's germline CDR1 is MNHNS and CDR2 SASEGT. This chain's CDR3 is CASSLTSNEQFF. Here the CDR3 DNA reads TGTGCCAGCAGCCTCACTAGCAATGAGCAGTTCTTC.

The chain is built from TRBV6-6 and TRBJ1-1, with 11 bases aligning to TRBD1. The length of the CDR3 is 16 residues. The V gene end was trimmed by 6 bases and the J gene end by 5 bases; junction bases not matched to a gene: 11. Germline V gives CDR1 MNHNY, CDR2 SVGAGI (reference sequence). CDR3 DNA: TGTGCCAGCAGCCCTAGGACAGGGGGCGCAGGAACTGAAGCTTTCTTT. Amino acids: CASSPRTGGAGTEAFF.

This clone was counted a single time. This chain's CDR3 is CASSDSGATDTQYF. The CDR3, as DNA: TGTGCCAGCAGTGACTCGGGGGCCACAGATACGCAGTATTTT. The rearrangement joins TRBV25-1 to TRBJ2-3; either TRBD1 or TRBD2 may supply D (6 bases each). V was shortened by 3 bases and J by 2 bases, with 9 bases between the two germline ends. Per the germline V gene, CDR1 is MGHDK and CDR2 is SYGVNS. The CDR3 loop spans 14 amino acids.

The chain combines TRBV18 with TRBJ2-1; 10 bases match TRBD2. The CDR3 has 17 residues. Germline CDR1 KGHSH, CDR2 LQKENI. V shed 1 base, J shed 7 bases, and the junction held 10 bases outside the gene matches. CDR3 bases: TGTGCCAGCTCACCACGCCTAGCGGGAGAATTGAGGAATGAGCAGTTCTTC. This encodes CASSPRLAGELRNEQFF.

The J gene is TRBJ1-1, the V gene TRBV21-1; TRBD1, the D gene given by the table, was not confirmed from the DNA. TRBV21-1 is recorded as a pseudogene. This CDR3 is built from 15 residues. CDR3 bases: TGTGCCAGCAGCAATCCAGGGGGCATGAACACTGAAGCTTTCTTT. It translates to CASSNPGGMNTEAFF.

The chain combines TRBV6-1 with TRBJ2-7, with a weak D call TRBD1 (6 bases). Trimming removed 7 bases from V and 3 bases from J, with 16 bases in between. The CDR3 runs to 14 residues. From germline, CDR1 is MNHNS and CDR2 SASEGT. Written as DNA, the CDR3 is TGTGCCAGCACCCAGACAGGAGGAGACTACGAGCAGTACTTC. This codes for CASTQTGGDYEQYF.

The chain recombines TRBV5-1 with TRBJ2-7; TRBD1 matches at 7 bases. This CDR3 spans 16 amino acids. Germline CDR1 reads SGHRS; CDR2 reads YFSETQ. V was clipped by 4 bases and J by 0 bases; unmatched bases: 10. The CDR3 bases are TGCGCCAGCAGCCCTTTACCACAGGGGAGCTCCTACGAGCAGTACTTC. It translates to CASSPLPQGSSYEQYF.

This clone was counted once. Compared with germline, one end of the junction differs, possibly owing to a read error. This chain connects TRBV15 to TRBJ2-7, with TRBD1 as a possible D gene (6 bases). The CDR3 is made up of 12 amino acids. CDR1 and CDR2 from the germline V gene are LNHNV and YYDKDF (reference sequence). CDR3 sequence reads: CATSRDYGTRFF. The DNA of the CDR3 is TGTGCCACCAGCAGAGATTACGGGACAAGATTTTTC.

The V call is TRBV11-2, the J call TRBJ2-7; D unresolved. The germline CDR1 and CDR2 sequences are SGHAT and FQNNGV. Deletions cut 5 bases from V and 4 bases from J, with 15 bases between. The length of the CDR3 is 14 residues. The CDR3 bases are TGTGCCAGCAGCCGACCCCGGGTGCCTTACGAGCAGTACTTC. Protein product: CASSRPRVPYEQYF. Based on the CDR3 plus reference TRBV11-2 and TRBJ2-7, the full variable domain is EAGVAQSPRYKIIEKRQSVAFWCNPISGHATLYWYQQILGQGPKLLIQFQNNGVVDDSQLPKDRFSAERLKGVDSTLKIQPAKLEDSAVYLCASSRPRVPYEQYFGPGTRLTVT.

The V gene is TRBV18, the J gene TRBJ1-4; no definite D call. Germline V gene lookup returns CDR1 KGHSH and CDR2 LQKENI. CDR3 size: 14 residues. Trimming pared 8 bases from V and 0 bases from J, leaving 10 bases between. CDR3 loop: CASVREATNEKLFF. CDR3 bases: TGTGCCAGCGTCCGGGAGGCAACTAATGAAAAACTGTTTTTT.

The chain couples TRBV5-6 to TRBJ2-5; weak D call: TRBD1 (6 bases). With the DNA end fitting TRBJ2-7 better, the J assignment may be wrong. The CDR3 is 14 amino acids. Germline CDR1 is SGHDT and CDR2 is YYEEEE. The CDR3 spells CASSFDRKTYEQYF. CDR3 DNA: TGTGCCAGCAGCTTTGACAGGAAAACCTACGAGCAGTACTTC.

This chain uses TRBV5-1 with TRBJ2-2; weak D call: TRBD2 (6 bases). V was pared by 5 bases and J by 6 bases, with 11 bases between. Looked up from germline, CDR1 is SGHRS and CDR2 is YFSETQ. The CDR3 sequence is 13 residues long. The CDR3 loop reads CASRGSGAGELFF. The CDR3 DNA reads as TGCGCCAGCAGGGGGTCGGGAGCCGGGGAGCTGTTTTTT.

The chain recombines TRBV7-9 with TRBJ2-2; a possible D gene is TRBD1 (6 bases). In germline, CDR1 is SEHNR, CDR2 FQNEAQ (reference sequence). The CDR3 has 14 amino acids. V lost 5 bases and J 7 bases, leaving 14 bases between the germline ends. CDR3 in DNA: TGTGCCAGCAGCGTAAACAGGGCGGGCGGGGAGCTGTTTTTT. Translating it yields CASSVNRAGGELFF.

In this sample, this clone turned up a few times. This sequence joins TRBV19 and TRBJ1-5; D is possibly TRBD1 (6 bases). Trimming removed 6 bases from V and 1 base from J, with 10 bases in between. This CDR3 has 14 amino acids. Looked up from germline, CDR1 is LNHDA and CDR2 is SQIVND (reference sequence). The CDR3 region has the DNA TGTGCCAGTAGCCAGGGGTGGAGCAATCAGCCCCAGCATTTT. Translation gives CASSQGWSNQPQHF.

The chain recombines TRBV18 with TRBJ1-3; 9 bases map to TRBD1. CDR3 size: 15 residues. Germline V gene data show CDR1 as KGHSH and CDR2 as LQKENI. V trimming: 3 bases; J trimming: 4 bases; junction bases outside the gene matches: 4. In nucleotides, the CDR3 is TGTGCCAGCTCACCGTCCGGACAGGGGGGAAACACCATATATTTT. Its translation is CASSPSGQGGNTIYF.

This rearrangement joins TRBV19 to TRBJ2-3, with a possible D match to TRBD2 (6 bases). The CDR3 sequence is 16 residues long. V lost 4 bases and J 0 bases, leaving 14 bases between the germline ends. Per the germline V gene, CDR1 is LNHDA and CDR2 is SQIVND (reference sequence). CDR3 DNA sequence: TGTGCCAGTAGTAAAAATGGCGGGGTGAGCACAGATACGCAGTATTTT. It is translated as CASSKNGGVSTDTQYF.

V and J are TRBV2 and TRBJ1-1, with 7 bases fitting TRBD1. The ends lost 6 bases at V and 2 bases at J; junction bases unmatched: 6. This CDR3 has 14 residues. Germline CDR1 is SNHLY and CDR2 is FYNNEI. The CDR3 bases are TGTGCCAGCAGCGCTCAGGGGGAAAACACTGAAGCTTTCTTT. Translating it yields CASSAQGENTEAFF.

The chain has TRBV19 and TRBJ2-2; D uncertain. The CDR3 extends over 14 amino acids. Germline CDR1 and CDR2: LNHDA and SQIVND (reference sequence). V was clipped by 3 bases and J by 3 bases, with 8 bases between them. Here the CDR3 reads CASSIPAYTGELFF. The CDR3 DNA is TGTGCCAGTAGTATCCCCGCGTACACCGGGGAGCTGTTTTTT.

The gene calls are TRBV5-1 and TRBJ2-1; weak D call: TRBD2 (6 bases). This CDR3 region has 16 residues. Germline-derived CDR1 and CDR2 are SGHRS and YFSETQ. Trimming stripped 2 bases from V and 0 bases from J, with 12 bases between. The CDR3 nucleotides are TGCGCCAGCAGCTTAGGGGCGGGGAACTCCTACAATGAGCAGTTCTTC. Protein product: CASSLGAGNSYNEQFF. The variable domain in full, with the rest retrieved from reference TRBV5-1 and TRBJ2-1, is KAGVTQTPRYLIKTRGQQVTLSCSPISGHRSVSWYQQTPGQGLQFLFEYFSETQRNKGNFPGRFSGRQFSNSRSEMNVSTLELGDSALYLCASSLGAGNSYNEQFFGPGTRLTVL.

The chain couples TRBV7-9 to TRBJ2-1; TRBD2 is a possible D gene (5 bases). The ends were cut back, 5 bases at V and 3 bases at J, with 14 bases in the middle. The CDR3 runs 15 residues. Germline V CDR1 and CDR2: SEHNR, FQNEAQ (reference sequence). The CDR3 loop is CASSPRGNGYNEQFF. The CDR3 nucleotides are TGTGCCAGCAGCCCCAGAGGGAACGGCTACAATGAGCAGTTCTTC.

The rearrangement links TRBV11-3 to TRBJ1-1, with D hard to call. The germline gives CDR1 SGHNT, CDR2 YENEEA. CDR3 size: 19 residues. The V end lost 0 bases, the J end lost 0 bases, and 20 bases lay between the germline ends. The CDR3 is CASSLEGVFGNPMNTEAFF. CDR3 DNA: TGTGCCAGCAGCTTAGAAGGAGTATTCGGGAATCCTATGAACACTGAAGCTTTCTTT. Full variable domain (outside the CDR3, taken from reference TRBV11-3 and TRBJ1-1): EAGVVQSPRYKIIEKKQPVAFWCNPISGHNTLYWYLQNLGQGPELLIRYENEEAVDDSQLPKDRFSAERLKGVDSTLKIQPAELGDSAVYLCASSLEGVFGNPMNTEAFFGQGTRLTVV.

This CDR3 reads CASSSLTGGHQPQHF. In DNA, the CDR3 is TGTGCCAGCAGTTCCCTAACAGGGGGGCATCAGCCCCAGCATTTT. The rearrangement joins TRBV6-6 to TRBJ1-5; 8 nucleotides match TRBD1. Losses at the gene ends were 4 bases for V and 5 bases for J; bases not matched to a gene: 7. This CDR3 is built from 15 residues. Germline assignment: CDR1 MNHNY and CDR2 SVGAGI (reference sequence).

The rearrangement joins TRBV28 to TRBJ2-7, with D perhaps matching TRBD1 or TRBD2 (6 bases each). The CDR3 has 19 amino acids. Germline CDR1 and CDR2: MDHEN and SYDVKM. With 1 base removed from V and 3 bases from J, the gap between germline ends came to 25 bases. The CDR3 region has the DNA TGTGCCAGCAGTTTATTAGGAGGGGGAGGACTATCCCGCCTCTACGAGCAGTACTTC. It encodes CASSLLGGGGLSRLYEQYF.

The rearrangement joins TRBV2 to TRBJ1-1; the D gene is possibly TRBD1 (6 bases). Trimming pared 0 bases from V and 3 bases from J, leaving 11 bases between. Germline assignment: CDR1 SNHLY and CDR2 FYNNEI. The CDR3 is 15 amino acids. CDR3 in DNA: TGTGCCAGCAGTGAAGCGCAGGGGTTCTACACTGAAGCTTTCTTT. It is translated as CASSEAQGFYTEAFF.

The rearrangement uses TRBV13 and TRBJ1-6, with D maybe TRBD1 (6 bases). This CDR3 is built from 15 residues. Germline V lookup: CDR1 PRHDT, CDR2 FYEKMQ (reference sequence). Trimming stripped 3 bases from V and 5 bases from J, with 11 bases between. The CDR3 sequence: CASSLRGTNNSPLHF. Here the CDR3 DNA reads TGTGCCAGCAGCTTGAGGGGGACTAATAATTCACCCCTCCACTTT.

This sequence joins TRBV30 and TRBJ2-3, with D perhaps TRBD2 (5 bases). Germline-derived CDR1 and CDR2 are GTSNPN and SVGIG (reference sequence). The CDR3 is made up of 11 amino acids. V lost 3 bases and J 8 bases, leaving 9 bases between the germline ends. This CDR3 is CAWRAEGTQYF. The CDR3 nucleotides are TGTGCCTGGAGAGCTGAGGGTACGCAGTATTTT.

V and J are TRBV7-2 and TRBJ1-1, with D perhaps TRBD1 (6 bases). The germline V gene encodes CDR1 SGHTA and CDR2 FQGNSA. CDR3 length: 14 amino acids. With 0 bases removed from V and 3 bases from J, the gap between germline ends came to 8 bases. The CDR3 nucleotides read TGTGCCAGCAGCTTAGCGGGACACCACACTGAAGCTTTCTTT. Translation: CASSLAGHHTEAFF.